Listed below are T cell receptor beta chains from one sample, sequenced in a study of cytomegalovirus exposure and HLA in healthy donors. Clones were sequenced by immunoSEQ multiplex PCR, and TCRdb holds only the in-frame ones, with some missing. The sample lists approximately 170,000 clones, roughly 84% occurring once. The sequenced material came from PBMCs. Every receptor here comes from a man between 25 and 39 years old in good health and CMV-seropositive. Both conserved end residues are trimmed from each CDR3.

length: 14
J: TRBJ1-2
V: TRBV5-1
CDR3: ASSLALTGAAYGYT

length: 15
J: TRBJ2-6
V: TRBV4-1
CDR3: ASSQVPGNSGANVLT

length: 13
J: TRBJ2-7
V: TRBV4-1
CDR3: ASSEAGSASYEQY

length: 11
J: TRBJ2-3
V: TRBV7-9
CDR3: ASSPWGPDTQY

length: 14
J: TRBJ2-7
V: TRBV7-9
CDR3: ASSPWDRENSYEQY

length: 13
J: TRBJ2-5
V: TRBV5-6
CDR3: ASSPSWSVAETQY

length: 13
J: TRBJ2-2
V: TRBV5-1
CDR3: ASSIDSSTTGELF

length: 12
J: TRBJ1-2
V: TRBV6-5
CDR3: ASSYLGGHNGYT

length: 15
J: TRBJ2-6
V: TRBV9
CDR3: ASSDPGTGEGANVLT

length: 13
J: TRBJ2-3
V: TRBV5-4
CDR3: ASRVRGDGTDTQY

length: 11
J: TRBJ1-5
V: TRBV30
CDR3: AWSQGADQPQH

length: 13
J: TRBJ2-1
V: TRBV7-3
CDR3: ASSPGASGYNEQF

length: 14
J: TRBJ2-5
V: TRBV30
CDR3: AWSGGVLGLGETQY

length: 12
J: TRBJ2-3
V: TRBV27
CDR3: ASRWTGAADTQY

length: 14
J: TRBJ2-2
V: TRBV28
CDR3: ASIFRPSHNTGELF

length: 11
J: TRBJ1-5
V: TRBV30
CDR3: AWSARGNQPQH

length: 12
J: TRBJ1-5
V: TRBV21-1
CDR3: ARETGISNQPQH

length: 11
J: TRBJ2-7
V: TRBV10-1
CDR3: ASSSGPRGEQY

length: 12
J: TRBJ2-1
V: TRBV13
CDR3: ASSPSGGAYEQF

length: 14
J: TRBJ1-3
V: TRBV15
CDR3: ATSRSLPGSGNTIY

length: 14
J: TRBJ2-5
V: TRBV7-8
CDR3: ASSLNPGGNQETQY

length: 12
J: TRBJ2-1
V: TRBV5-1
CDR3: ASSPRDGSHEQF

length: 12
J: TRBJ1-1
V: TRBV19
CDR3: ASGTVMRGTEAF

length: 14
J: TRBJ1-6
V: TRBV19
CDR3: ASSISRGTGNSPLH

length: 10
J: TRBJ2-5
V: TRBV28
CDR3: ASSSPGETQY

length: 14
J: TRBJ2-7
V: TRBV27
CDR3: ASSKIQGTYPYEQY

length: 14
J: TRBJ2-1
V: TRBV5-6
CDR3: ASSSSGTEEYNEQF

length: 11
J: TRBJ1-2
V: TRBV5-8
CDR3: ASSLGSSGQGA

length: 12
J: TRBJ2-3
V: TRBV2
CDR3: ASSKRVSTDTQY

length: 13
J: TRBJ1-5
V: TRBV6-5
CDR3: ASSYSTQGHQPQH

length: 12
J: TRBJ2-1
V: TRBV28
CDR3: ASMDRGPYNEQF

length: 13
J: TRBJ1-6
V: TRBV7-2
CDR3: ASTLGQGYNSPLH

length: 11
J: TRBJ1-1
V: TRBV28
CDR3: ASSPPRGTEAF

length: 11
J: TRBJ2-5
V: TRBV27
CDR3: ASSRLGGAGVD

length: 13
J: TRBJ1-1
V: TRBV4-2
CDR3: ASSQVGRLGTEAF

length: 13
J: TRBJ1-2
V: TRBV9
CDR3: ASSVAEVPRDGYT

length: 13
J: TRBJ1-2
V: TRBV27
CDR3: ASSLSPWMGGGYT

length: 14
J: TRBJ1-5
V: TRBV2
CDR3: ASSALVGPSNQPQH

length: 14
J: TRBJ2-2
V: TRBV7-9
CDR3: ASSPAGQGNTGELF

length: 13
J: TRBJ1-5
V: TRBV15
CDR3: ATSSDTGGNQPQH